The text below deals with one TCR beta chain. The sample belongs to a study of identical twins. TCRdb independently ran MiXCR on the 5' RACE reads; one entry per CDR3 protein. The table records about 520,000 distinct CDR3 sequences, 20% to 25% of them present only once. The germline V gene encodes CDR1 SGHTA and CDR2 FQGNSA. The length of the CDR3 is 16 residues. V gave up 5 bases and J gave up 1 base, with 17 bases separating them. These same data were also listed under a study on T cells expressing NK-cell markers.

The clonotype was recovered from a young woman in good health. The sample consisted of CD4+ T cells sorted from blood. The chain recombines TRBV7-2 with TRBJ1-1; D unresolved. The CDR3 region is CASSLERHVPNTEAFF. In DNA, the CDR3 is TGTGCCAGCAGCCTAGAGAGACACGTCCCGAACACTGAAGCTTTCTTT.